A selection of T cell receptor beta chains follows, all from one sample in a study of blood T cell repertoires in COVID-19. Assay used: immunoSEQ multiplex PCR; TCRdb lists only in-frame clones, some missing. The sample has approximately 260,000 clones; 82% are singletons. Sequencing used peripheral blood. All receptors derive from a woman aged 55-69 years with active or convalescent COVID-19. The CDR3 runs from the conserved cysteine through the conserved F or W. The D gene is left open where the match is weak. The size of a clone is reported for some rows only, either as once, few or many, or as a class for expanded clones.

V	J	D	size	CDR3	DNA
TRBV21-1	TRBJ2-3	-	-	CASSKESSGGTDTQYF	TGTGCCAGCAGCAAAGAGTCTAGCGGGGGCACAGATACGCAGTATTTT
TRBV7-6	TRBJ2-3	-	few	CASSLVVAGTYRMDTQYF	TGTGCCAGCAGCTTGGTCGTGGCAGGGACATACAGGATGGATACGCAGTATTTT
TRBV18	TRBJ1-4	TRBD1	-	CASSPNDRGGEKLFF	TGTGCCAGCTCACCAAACGACAGGGGGGGTGAAAAACTGTTTTTT
TRBV27	TRBJ2-3	-	-	CASSSRTDTQYF	TGTGCCAGCAGTTCCCGGACAGATACGCAGTATTTT
TRBV3-1/TRBV3-2	TRBJ2-3	TRBD1	once	CASSSRDRVPDTQYF	TGTGCCAGCAGCTCCCGGGACAGGGTTCCAGATACGCAGTATTTT
TRBV29-1	TRBJ1-2	TRBD1	-	CSARQGDYGYTF	TGCAGCGCCCGACAGGGCGACTATGGCTACACCTTC
TRBV19	TRBJ2-4	TRBD2	-	CASSRGGSNIQYF	TGTGCCAGTAGCCGGGGGGGCTCAAACATTCAGTACTTC
TRBV5-1	TRBJ2-3	-	-	CASSPRPGGTDTQYF	TGCGCCAGCAGCCCCCGCCCGGGGGGCACAGATACGCAGTATTTT
TRBV6-4	TRBJ1-2	TRBD1	-	CASRNTGADGYTF	TGTGCCAGCAGAAACACAGGGGCGGATGGCTACACCTTC
TRBV5-8	TRBJ2-5	-	-	CASSLFRETQYF	TGTGCCAGCAGCTTATTTCGGGAGACCCAGTACTTC
TRBV10-2	TRBJ1-2	-	-	CASTPAQWRVSDGYTF	TGCGCCAGCACTCCTGCCCAGTGGAGGGTGAGCGATGGCTACACCTTC
TRBV2	TRBJ1-2	-	-	CASSPTVSHGYTF	TGTGCCAGCAGCCCGACAGTTTCTCATGGCTACACCTTC
TRBV2	TRBJ1-1	-	-	CASSGQVEAFF	TGTGCCAGCAGTGGACAGGTGGAGGCTTTCTTT
TRBV24-1	TRBJ1-5	-	-	CATSDGALGNQPQHF	TGTGCCACCAGTGATGGGGCCCTAGGGAATCAGCCCCAGCATTTT
TRBV7-9	TRBJ1-2	TRBD1	-	CASSLVTGAYGYTF	TGTGCCAGCAGCTTAGTTACAGGGGCCTATGGCTACACCTTC
TRBV9	TRBJ2-7	-	-	CASSVGVEAYEQYF	TGTGCCAGCAGCGTCGGGGTTGAAGCCTACGAGCAGTACTTC
TRBV5-1	TRBJ1-1	TRBD1	-	CASSLGSPGQGGTEAFF	TGCGCCAGCAGCTTGGGTAGTCCGGGACAGGGGGGTACTGAAGCTTTCTTT
TRBV11-2	TRBJ2-3	-	-	CASSLLGLYTDTQYF	TGTGCCAGCAGCTTACTAGGCCTCTACACAGATACGCAGTATTTT
TRBV7-2	TRBJ2-5	TRBD2	-	CASSQRRGSETQYF	TGTGCCAGCAGCCAGAGGCGGGGGTCAGAGACCCAGTACTTC
TRBV28	TRBJ1-1	-	-	CASSLYGRNTEAFF	TGTGCCAGCAGTTTATATGGCAGAAACACTGAAGCTTTCTTT
TRBV6-5	TRBJ2-7	TRBD1	-	CASSYSVTGASYEQYF	TGTGCCAGCAGTTACTCGGTCACAGGGGCCTCCTACGAGCAGTACTTC
TRBV9	TRBJ2-1	TRBD1	-	CASSERTGYNEQFF	TGTGCCAGCAGCGAAAGGACAGGGTACAATGAGCAGTTCTTC
TRBV19	TRBJ1-2	-	few	CASSMGGPYGYTF	TGTGCCAGTAGTATGGGAGGGCCCTATGGCTACACCTTC
TRBV5-5	TRBJ2-3	TRBD1	-	CASSRDRLRDTQYF	TGTGCCAGCAGCCGGGACAGGCTAAGGGATACGCAGTATTTT
TRBV7-9	TRBJ1-1	-	-	CASSPSRGVYLNTEAFF	TGTGCCAGCAGCCCTAGCCGGGGGGTATACTTGAACACTGAAGCTTTCTTT
TRBV18	TRBJ2-5	TRBD1	few	CASSPGQQETQYF	TGTGCCAGCTCGCCGGGACAGCAAGAGACCCAGTACTTC
TRBV6-5	TRBJ2-7	TRBD1	-	CASSRGTSYEQYF	TGTGCCAGTAGCAGGGGGACCTCCTACGAGCAGTACTTC
TRBV14	TRBJ2-7	TRBD2	-	CASSQGASGSYEQYF	TGTGCCAGCAGCCAAGGGGCTAGCGGCTCCTACGAGCAGTACTTC
TRBV7-9	TRBJ2-1	TRBD2	-	CASSPLWRGGDEQFF	TGTGCCAGCAGCCCACTGTGGCGGGGGGGCGATGAGCAGTTCTTC